The T cell receptor beta chain described here comes from a study of response to subunit inactivated influenza vaccine. Study conclusions and caveats: The authors proposed limited new T cell recruitment per seasonal influenza vaccination.

CDR1 is LGHNT, CDR2 FRNRAP, per germline. Trimming left V 1 base short and J 6 bases short, with 8 bases between. The CDR3 runs 13 residues. Via MiXCR, TCRdb re-called the RT-PCR reads, giving one row per CDR3 protein. Of some 550,000 distinct CDR3 sequences listed, approximately 24% are singletons. About this clonotype: Its antigen remains unknown.

These records were also assigned to another study, of T cells expressing NK-cell markers. That investigation notes: Making the TCR beta cDNA relied on 5'RACE template switching with UMIs. One of the eight sequenced donors was seronegative, whereas the other seven were HCMV-seropositive.

The specimen comprised CD4+ T cells sorted from PBMCs, sampled 11 to 12 days after vaccination. The chain is built from TRBV12-5 and TRBJ2-3, with D unclear. The receptor was isolated from a man in his fifties or sixties who received an inactivated influenza vaccine. The CDR3 is CASGLALTDTQYF. CDR3 DNA: TGTGCTAGTGGTTTGGCCCTCACGGATACGCAGTATTTT.